The next 19 T cell receptor beta chains were all read from a single sample in a study of blood T cell repertoires in COVID-19 (TCRdb year 2020). Preparation of the library involved the immunoSEQ multiplex PCR assay. TCRdb limited this immuneACCESS table to in-frame rearrangements with V and J called. A share of clones is missing; checked studies link under half to unresolved V genes, and the rest is unexplained. This sample comprises around 150,000 clones, 84% of them detected only once. The ten largest clones take up under 10% of the sample. Sequencing was performed on peripheral blood. These receptors originate from a man under 40 with COVID-19, enrolled during active disease.

This chain connects TRBV7-2 to TRBJ1-2, with a tentative D call TRBD1 (6 bases). Trimming stripped 11 bases from V and 5 bases from J, with 15 bases between. The CDR3 has 12 residues. Per germline, CDR1 SGHTA and CDR2 FQGNSA. The CDR3 nucleotides are TGTGCCGGGGGGGCAGCTCGTTATGGCTACACCTTC. Encoded protein: CAGGAARYGYTF.

The chain recombines TRBV24-1 with TRBJ2-1; TRBD2 matches 8 bases. The germline V gene encodes CDR1 KGHDR and CDR2 SFDVKD. The length of the CDR3 is 18 residues. The V and J ends lost 4 bases and 7 bases, in that order; junction bases with no gene match: 17. CDR3 coding DNA: TGTGCCACCAGTGACATCCCCCTGGCGGGAGGACGGACGAATGAGCAGTTCTTC. Amino acids: CATSDIPLAGGRTNEQFF.

This sequence joins TRBV2 and TRBJ2-1; TRBD2 agrees at 13 bases. The CDR3 has 15 residues. Germline CDR1 and CDR2: SNHLY and FYNNEI. Trimming removed 6 bases from V and 9 bases from J; junction bases left unmatched: 8. Here the CDR3 reads CASRTTSGRRREQFF. In DNA, the CDR3 is TGTGCCAGCAGGACGACTAGCGGGAGGCGGCGTGAGCAGTTCTTC.

This clone was counted once. Additional DNA sequences in this sample encode the identical CDR3. The J gene is TRBJ2-7, the V gene TRBV15, with D maybe TRBD2 (5 bases). The CDR3 is 13 amino acids. The germline V and J ends were trimmed by 0 bases and 7 bases, with 10 bases remaining between them. Germline lookup yields CDR1 LNHNV and CDR2 YYDKDF (reference sequence). DNA of the CDR3: TGTGCCACCAGCAGAGACCTGGGCGGGGAGCAGTACTTC. This encodes CATSRDLGGEQYF.

The rearrangement uses TRBV5-1 and TRBJ2-7; tentative D call: TRBD2 (6 bases). Trimming took off 3 bases at V and 6 bases at J, with 28 bases between the two ends. The CDR3 is made up of 18 amino acids. From germline, CDR1 is SGHRS and CDR2 YFSETQ. In nucleotides, the CDR3 is TGCGCCAGCAGCTCGCCGGACGGTAGCGGAACCCGCGGGGCCGAGCAGTACTTC. Its translation: CASSSPDGSGTRGAEQYF.

The chain links TRBV27 to TRBJ2-1, with D hard to call. Trimming took off 5 bases at V and 6 bases at J, with 5 bases between the two ends. This CDR3 is built from 11 residues. CDR1 is MNHEY, CDR2 SMNVEV, per germline (reference sequence). CDR3 sequence reads: CASSQFNEQFF. The CDR3 bases are TGTGCCAGCAGTCAATTCAATGAGCAGTTCTTC.

The chain links TRBV7-2 to TRBJ2-5; the match to TRBD2 covers 8 bases. The trim removed 2 bases at V and 5 bases at J, leaving 10 bases unmatched. The CDR3 totals 16 residues. Germline values: CDR1 SGHTA, CDR2 FQGNSA. CDR3 bases: TGTGCCAGCAGCTTAATTGGAACTAGCGGTAGGGAGACCCAGTACTTC. This gives the protein CASSLIGTSGRETQYF.

The V gene is TRBV5-6, the J gene TRBJ2-1, with a weak D call TRBD2 (7 bases). CDR1 is SGHDT and CDR2 is YYEEEE in the germline V gene. V shed 4 bases and J shed 0 bases, with 14 bases lying between them. This CDR3 is 16 amino acids long. The DNA for the CDR3 is TGTGCCAGCAGCCCCCGGGGGGCGAGCTCCTACAATGAGCAGTTCTTC. This codes for CASSPRGASSYNEQFF. Based on the CDR3 plus reference TRBV5-6 and TRBJ2-1, the full variable domain is DAGVTQSPTHLIKTRGQQVTLRCSPKSGHDTVSWYQQALGQGPQFIFQYYEEEERQRGNFPDRFSGHQFPNYSSELNVNALLLGDSALYLCASSPRGASSYNEQFFGPGTRLTVL.

The chain is built from TRBV15 and TRBJ2-1; unclear D gene. Trimming removed 0 bases from V and 12 bases from J, with 9 bases in between. Germline assignment: CDR1 LNHNV and CDR2 YYDKDF (reference sequence). The CDR3 totals 12 residues. This chain's CDR3 is CATSRDRLRQFF. The CDR3, as DNA: TGTGCCACCAGCAGAGACAGATTACGGCAGTTCTTC.

This chain links TRBV18 with TRBJ2-7, with D possibly being TRBD1 (6 bases). Germline V gene sequence: CDR1 KGHSH, CDR2 LQKENI. The CDR3 has 14 amino acids. With 3 bases removed from V and 1 base from J, the gap between germline ends came to 10 bases. CDR3 amino acids: CASSPDRNSYEQYF. The CDR3 DNA is TGTGCCAGCTCACCCGACAGGAATTCCTACGAGCAGTACTTC.

The table lists this clone with a count of one. At one end the junction does not follow the germline gene, possibly because of a read error. The rearrangement uses TRBV6-5 and TRBJ2-6, with D possibly being TRBD1 (5 bases). The CDR3 is 14 amino acids. The V gene's germline CDR1 is MNHEY and CDR2 SVGAGI. The CDR3 sequence: CASLDTSGANVLTF. CDR3 coding DNA: TGTGCCAGCTTGGACACCTCTGGTGCCAACGTCCTGACTTTC.

The chain recombines TRBV4-1 with TRBJ1-1, with D possibly TRBD1 on 5 matching bases. The germline V gene has CDR1 MGHRA and CDR2 YSYEKL. V was clipped by 3 bases and J by 2 bases, with 16 bases between them. The CDR3 is 16 residues long. Here the CDR3 DNA reads TGCGCCAGCAGCCATGATGTCTTCCAGGGAAACACTGAAGCTTTCTTT. Translating gives CASSHDVFQGNTEAFF.

This chain connects TRBV3-1 (or the pseudogene TRBV3-2) to TRBJ2-1, with D possibly being TRBD2 (5 bases). V lost 1 base and J 4 bases, leaving 14 bases between the germline ends. This CDR3 contains 16 residues. CDR1 LGHDT and CDR2 YNNKEL come from the germline V gene (reference sequence). CDR3 nucleotide sequence: TGTGCCAGCAGCCAAGCGAGGGAGCTGAGGTACAATGAGCAGTTCTTC. Protein: CASSQARELRYNEQFF.

This chain links TRBV23-1 with TRBJ2-1; TRBD2 is a possible D gene (5 bases). TRBV23-1 is annotated as an ORF whose role is uncertain. The CDR3 contains 17 residues. V was clipped by 3 bases and J by 4 bases, with 19 bases between them. CDR3 in amino acids: CASSQLDFGILYNEQFF. CDR3 sequence (DNA): TGCGCCAGCAGTCAGCTAGACTTCGGGATCCTATACAATGAGCAGTTCTTC.

The chain couples TRBV28 to TRBJ1-2; perhaps TRBD1 as D (5 bases). Trimming left V 4 bases short and J 13 bases short, with 25 bases between. The CDR3 length is 15 residues. The germline gives CDR1 MDHEN, CDR2 SYDVKM. The CDR3 reads CASSSLYPQATQGTF. The CDR3 DNA reads TGTGCCAGCAGTTCGCTATATCCACAGGCGACTCAAGGCACCTTC.

In regard to this clone: The missing conserved phenylalanine or tryptophan at the end of this CDR3 makes a read error likely. It is unclear where the CDR3 begins or ends on the DNA, so no DNA is shown, and the CDR3 is as TCRdb lists it. The chain employs TRBV5-1 and TRBJ2-7; the table's D call, TRBD2, was not checked against the DNA. The CDR3 is made up of 9 amino acids, end residues included. CDR1 is SGHRS and CDR2 is YFSETQ in the germline V gene. Here the CDR3 reads CASSEGLAS.

The chain employs TRBV10-3 and TRBJ2-2; TRBD1 aligns across 8 bases. The CDR3 loop spans 13 amino acids. V gave up 10 bases and J gave up 2 bases; unmatched junction bases: 3. CDR1 and CDR2 (germline): ENHRY, SYGVKD. In DNA, the CDR3 is TGTGCCACCGGACAGGGAAACACCGGGGAGCTGTTTTTT. Translating it yields CATGQGNTGELFF.

This clone was counted only a few times. The chain couples TRBV19 to TRBJ2-1; 7 nucleotides match TRBD1. Germline lookup yields CDR1 LNHDA and CDR2 SQIVND (reference sequence). The CDR3 has 20 residues. V shed 4 bases, J shed 0 bases, and the junction held 18 bases outside the gene matches. CDR3 coding DNA: TGTGCCAGTAGTAGGGCACATATCAACAGGGCAGGGGGCTCCTACAATGAGCAGTTCTTC. Translated: CASSRAHINRAGGSYNEQFF.

V is TRBV6-5 and J is TRBJ2-7; D not certain. The germline CDR1 and CDR2 sequences are MNHEY and SVGAGI. Trimming left V 4 bases short and J 3 bases short, with 16 bases between. This CDR3 has 15 amino acids. The CDR3: CASSFRVPPGYEQYF. The CDR3 DNA reads TGTGCCAGCAGTTTCCGGGTCCCCCCGGGCTACGAGCAGTACTTC.